The clone carrying this T cell receptor beta chain was observed a handful of times. The antigen is undetermined. CDR3 length equals 15 residues. Germline V gene sequence: CDR1 KGHDR, CDR2 SFDVKD. Trimming took off 7 bases at V and 2 bases at J, with 11 bases between the two ends. Participants, patients aged 18 to 65, had newly diagnosed hyperthyroidism with a duration under 2 months. Amplified TCR beta CDR3 regions came from RNA transcripts. The HTBI primer set was used in a first-round RT-PCR of the TCR CDR3. TCRdb fed the multiplex PCR reads into MiXCR, producing one record per CDR3 protein. Of about 620,000 distinct CDR3 sequences in the sample, under 20% were seen once. This entry comes from a study of T cells in Graves' hyperthyroidism and ophthalmopathy. Points from the study as a whole: Most clonotypes expanded in the thyroid (above 0.001) were also present in blood. Stable hyperthyroidism and ophthalmopathy were separated using 13 V-J signatures.

The TCR comes from a woman aged 30 to 39 with Graves' hyperthyroidism. The rearrangement uses TRBV24-1 and TRBJ2-6, with unresolved D. The sequencing sample was made of blood. As DNA, the CDR3 is TGTGCCACCAGAGGCACGGAAACTGGGGCCAACGTCCTGACTTTC. Its translation is CATRGTETGANVLTF.